Listed below are T cell receptor beta chains from one sample, sequenced in a study of cytomegalovirus exposure and HLA in healthy donors. Produced via immunoSEQ multiplex PCR; TCRdb's table is partial and in-frame only. Among fewer than 70,000 clones listed, under 90% were seen once. Sequencing input: PBMCs. Receptors were obtained from a woman aged 40 to 50 in good health and CMV-seronegative. The CDR3 runs from the conserved cysteine through the conserved F or W. Size tells how often a clone was seen (once, few, many) or the class of an expanded clone, and some rows leave it out.

j_call | v_call | clone_size | cdr3_aa
TRBJ1-1 | TRBV6-6 | NA | CASSYPSLGPNTEAFF
TRBJ1-4 | TRBV27 | NA | CASSSRRGWEEKLFF
TRBJ1-2 | TRBV5-4 | NA | CASSLGGRLDYGYTF
NA | TRBV19 | NA | CASSADSPYEQYF
TRBJ2-5 | TRBV13 | NA | CASSRTLETQYF
TRBJ2-7 | TRBV5-1 | NA | CASSLTGTPYEQYF
TRBJ2-3 | TRBV7-2 | NA | CASSLYRGADTQYF
TRBJ2-3 | TRBV11-2 | NA | CASSITDYTDTQYF
TRBJ2-3 | TRBV4-3 | NA | CASSQEGGLSTDTQYF
TRBJ1-2 | TRBV5-6 | few | CASSFGTGAYGYTF
TRBJ2-4 | TRBV11-2 | once | CASSPRAGQNIQYF
TRBJ2-7 | TRBV27 | NA | CASSLSSGSLVYEQYF
TRBJ1-4 | TRBV7-8 | NA | CASSLWLTATNEKLFF
TRBJ2-1 | TRBV10-3 | few | CAISESIRVLSGLGRDEQFF
TRBJ2-1 | TRBV5-6 | NA | CASSDKRGAYNEQFF
TRBJ2-1 | TRBV27 | NA | CASSRIMVREREDTMQQFF
TRBJ1-3 | TRBV28 | few | CASSPYTGGSGNTIYF
TRBJ1-3 | TRBV13 | NA | CASRLQGGGGNTIYF
TRBJ2-5 | TRBV19 | NA | CASSSGSLGETQYF
TRBJ1-1 | TRBV5-1 | NA | CASGQGNTEAFF
TRBJ2-1 | TRBV18 | NA | CASSPDLGDWHEQFF
TRBJ2-3 | TRBV6-1 | NA | CASSGLLAGGTDTQYF
TRBJ1-1 | TRBV5-1 | NA | CASSLAEFTEAFF
TRBJ1-1 | TRBV2 | once | CASSEQGAGVTEAFF
TRBJ2-5 | TRBV30 | NA | CAFSDLGGETQYF
TRBJ2-5 | TRBV4-3 | few | CASSQGLGAGIQETQYF
TRBJ2-4 | TRBV27 | NA | CASSLDRAGQNIQYF
TRBJ2-1 | TRBV6-1 | NA | CASSGRDLLTYNEQFF
TRBJ1-2 | TRBV7-8 | NA | CASSRTGMREQGYTF
TRBJ2-4 | TRBV28 | NA | CASSLSRGRNIQYF
TRBJ2-2 | TRBV27 | NA | CASSNNRGFTNTGELFF
TRBJ2-5 | TRBV14 | once | CASSILAGGVETQYF
TRBJ2-4 | TRBV6-6 | NA | CASRNRTGGKNIQYF
TRBJ2-6 | TRBV6-5 | NA | CASSSGYSGANVLTF
TRBJ2-7 | TRBV5-5 | NA | CASSDYYEQYF
TRBJ1-4 | TRBV30 | NA | CAWGDRVIGVGEKLFF
TRBJ2-1 | TRBV27 | NA | CASIRLAGVPEQFF
TRBJ2-1 | TRBV7-8 | NA | CASSLGTGSNEQFF
TRBJ1-1 | TRBV27 | NA | CASSSQGNTEAFF
TRBJ2-2 | TRBV2 | NA | CASIKTGANTGELFF
TRBJ2-7 | TRBV7-9 | NA | CASSPSYEQYF
TRBJ2-7 | TRBV5-6 | NA | CASSLWLRGTYEQYF
TRBJ2-3 | TRBV2 | NA | CASSARQGTTDTQYF
TRBJ1-1 | TRBV27 | NA | CASSWDRATEAFF
TRBJ2-5 | TRBV4-1 | few | CASSQESTGYQETQYF
TRBJ1-1 | TRBV27 | NA | CASSLGLWAMNTEAFF
TRBJ2-1 | TRBV30 | NA | CAWKRDSNEQFF
TRBJ2-3 | TRBV9 | NA | CASKSSPGQGVTDTQYF